The 20 T cell receptor beta chains reported below all come from one sample, sequenced in a study of T cells after yellow fever vaccination (dated by TCRdb to about 2019). Preparation of the library involved 5' RACE. Instrument on record: Illumina HiSeq 2500. The public reads were run again by TCRdb, first through fastp at Q25 and then through MiXCR, and only productive beta chains were kept. When rows share a CDR3 protein, they turn into one entry using the most common DNA and genes. Recorded for this sample are hundreds of thousands of distinct CDR3 sequences; 9% to 15% of them occurred a single time. The ten largest make up just under 15% of the sample. According to the study, the label for this sample's treatment or condition signals: live attenuated yellow fever vaccine strain. This sample comprised PBMCs, obtained on the day of the yellow fever booster vaccination. These receptor sequences come from a man under 40 who received the YFV17D yellow fever vaccine.

A few counts support this clonotype. This chain connects TRBV9 to TRBJ2-2; D unclear. Germline CDR1 and CDR2: SGDLS and YYNGEE. The CDR3 has 13 amino acids. Trimming removed 4 bases from V and 6 bases from J, with 10 bases in between. CDR3 DNA: TGTGCCAGCAGCTCAGCGTTGTCCGGGGAGCTGTTTTTT. Protein: CASSSALSGELFF.

This clonotype was seen a few times. V is TRBV10-3 and J is TRBJ2-7; 9 positions agree with TRBD1. The CDR3 covers 14 residues. Germline V gene data show CDR1 as ENHRY and CDR2 as SYGVKD. Trimming at V came to 5 bases and at J to 7 bases, leaving 9 bases not matched to a gene. The CDR3 region has the DNA TGTGCCATCAGTCCGGGACAGGGTACGGGTGAGCAGTACTTC. Translated: CAISPGQGTGEQYF.

The chain recombines TRBV19 with TRBJ2-2; D might be TRBD1 (6 bases). Germline V CDR1 and CDR2: LNHDA, SQIVND (reference sequence). The CDR3 runs 11 residues. The V end lost 10 bases, the J end lost 8 bases, and 11 bases lay between the germline ends. Written as DNA, the CDR3 is TGTGCCACCTGGGGGCGAGGGGAGCTGTTTTTT. Protein sequence: CATWGRGELFF.

V and J are TRBV20-1 and TRBJ1-5; 7 bases match TRBD1. This CDR3 spans 15 amino acids. Per the germline V gene, CDR1 is DFQATT and CDR2 is SNEGSKA (reference sequence). V lost 3 bases and J lost 4; bases outside the gene matches: 9. The CDR3 DNA reads as TGCAGTGCTAGGAGGGGGACAGATCTTAATCAGCCCCAGCATTTT. It translates to CSARRGTDLNQPQHF.

This clonotype occurred a few times. The chain couples TRBV19 to TRBJ1-2, with 9 positions matching TRBD1. The CDR3 has 14 residues. V lost 10 bases, J lost 8 bases, and 14 bases stayed unmatched. Per the germline V gene, CDR1 is LNHDA and CDR2 is SQIVND (reference sequence). CDR3 amino acids: CATSRDRANSGYTF. Here the CDR3 DNA reads TGTGCCACTTCACGGGACAGGGCAAATTCCGGCTACACCTTC.

This clonotype occurred a few times. The chain is built from TRBV7-2 and TRBJ2-5; D is possibly TRBD1 (6 bases). The CDR3 covers 15 residues. V was trimmed by 5 bases and J by 5 bases, leaving 18 bases between them. Germline V CDR1 and CDR2: SGHTA, FQGNSA. The CDR3, as DNA: TGTGCCAGCAGCCGTAACAGGGTTGACGGGGAGACCCAGTACTTC. This translates into CASSRNRVDGETQYF.

V gene TRBV20-1 combines with J gene TRBJ2-7; D possibly uses TRBD1 or TRBD2 (5 bases each). This CDR3 comprises 14 residues. In germline, CDR1 is DFQATT, CDR2 SNEGSKA (reference sequence). V was cut by 6 bases and J by 7 bases, with 22 bases left in between. The CDR3 loop reads CSAFPGAGGGEQYF. CDR3 nucleotide sequence: TGCAGTGCATTCCCCGGGGCCGGAGGTGGGGAGCAGTACTTC.

V gene TRBV20-1 combines with J gene TRBJ2-7, with D perhaps matching TRBD1 (6 bases). V was trimmed by 6 bases and J by 3 bases, leaving 18 bases between them. The CDR3 runs 14 residues. Per germline, CDR1 DFQATT and CDR2 SNEGSKA (reference sequence). CDR3 DNA: TGCAGTGCCAGGGGCAGGGGAATTGGCTACGAGCAGTACTTC. This translates into CSARGRGIGYEQYF.

This clonotype was seen more than once but under ten times. In DNA, the CDR3 is TGTGCCAGCAGCTTAGTCCAGGGGGCTTACACTGAAGCTTTCTTT. Protein: CASSLVQGAYTEAFF. The chain employs TRBV7-2 and TRBJ1-1; 8 positions agree with TRBD1. This CDR3 spans 15 amino acids. Germline trimming cut 1 base from V and 3 bases from J; bases unmatched to any gene: 4. The germline gives CDR1 SGHTA, CDR2 FQGNSA. Together with reference TRBV7-2 and TRBJ1-1, the CDR3 gives the full variable domain: GAGVSQSPSNKVTEKGKDVELRCDPISGHTALYWYRQSLGQGLEFLIYFQGNSAPDKSGLPSDRFSAERTGGSVSTLTIQRTQQEDSAVYLCASSLVQGAYTEAFFGQGTRLTVV.

The chain is built from TRBV20-1 and TRBJ1-2; D is undetermined. V was pared by 3 bases and J by 6 bases, with 14 bases between. Germline CDR1 and CDR2: DFQATT and SNEGSKA (reference sequence). The CDR3 length is 13 residues. The CDR3 region has the DNA TGCAGTGCTAGGACCGGTCACCACCATGGCTACACCTTC. It specifies CSARTGHHHGYTF.

This clonotype was recorded at least ten times. The V call is TRBV12-3 or TRBV12-4, the J call TRBJ1-5; D remains ambiguous. The ends were cut back, 3 bases at V and 0 bases at J, with 6 bases in the middle. The CDR3 extends over 14 amino acids. The CDR3 reads CASSFPDSNQPQHF. The CDR3, as DNA: TGTGCCAGCAGTTTTCCTGATAGCAATCAGCCCCAGCATTTT.

This sequence joins TRBV20-1 and TRBJ2-1; D is ambiguous. The CDR3 contains 13 residues. CDR1 is DFQATT, CDR2 SNEGSKA, per germline (reference sequence). The V gene lost 0 bases and the J gene lost 6 bases, with 9 bases spanning the gap. This chain's CDR3 is CSARDFLGNEQFF. The CDR3 coding sequence is TGCAGTGCTAGAGATTTTTTGGGCAATGAGCAGTTCTTC.

The chain employs TRBV28 and TRBJ2-5, with D tentatively TRBD1 or TRBD2 (5 bases each). V was cut by 4 bases and J by 2 bases, with 11 bases left in between. This CDR3 spans 14 amino acids. Germline loops: CDR1 MDHEN, CDR2 SYDVKM. The CDR3 nucleotides read TGTGCCAGCAGTTCCTACAGGAGGCAAGAGACCCAGTACTTC. Amino acid sequence: CASSSYRRQETQYF.

In its sample, this clonotype was seen a few times. This chain joins TRBV29-1 and TRBJ2-2; D is ambiguous. V lost 7 bases to trimming and J lost 4 bases, with 10 bases between them. From germline, CDR1 is SQVTM and CDR2 ANQGSEA. The CDR3 has 12 amino acids. Here the CDR3 DNA reads TGCAGCGCACCGGCCCGCACCGGGGAGCTGTTTTTT. Its protein product is CSAPARTGELFF.

V is TRBV18 and J is TRBJ2-7, with D perhaps TRBD2 (6 bases). Germline V gene sequence: CDR1 KGHSH, CDR2 LQKENI. This CDR3 comprises 17 residues. Trimming stripped 3 bases from V and 2 bases from J, with 20 bases between. For the CDR3, the DNA is TGTGCCAGCTCACCGTCCCCGGGCGGGACGCTGGCCTACGAGCAGTACTTC. Its protein product is CASSPSPGGTLAYEQYF.

The V call is TRBV3-1, the J call TRBJ2-5; 7 bases fit TRBD2. CDR1 and CDR2 from the germline V gene are LGHDT and YNNKEL (reference sequence). This CDR3 is built from 16 residues. V lost 4 bases and J lost 5; bases outside the gene matches: 13. CDR3 sequence: CASSPHLAAIDETQYF. The CDR3 region has the DNA TGTGCCAGCAGCCCACATCTAGCGGCTATTGATGAGACCCAGTACTTC.

The chain uses TRBV6-5 and TRBJ2-3, with a tentative D call TRBD2 (6 bases). The CDR3 sequence is 12 residues long. CDR1 is MNHEY, CDR2 SVGAGI, per germline. The ends were cut back, 6 bases at V and 6 bases at J, with 10 bases in the middle. The CDR3 protein is CASRRGGDTQYF. CDR3 DNA: TGTGCCAGCAGGCGGGGCGGGGATACGCAGTATTTT.

This clonotype was counted between two and nine times. CDR3 nucleotide sequence: TGTGCCAGCAGCCAGGTGCGGGATGGTGGCTACACCTTC. This translates into CASSQVRDGGYTF. The chain links TRBV12-3 or TRBV12-4 to TRBJ1-2; no definite D call. Trimming removed 6 bases from V and 7 bases from J, with 15 bases in between. The CDR3 totals 13 residues.

The table lists this clonotype with a few counts. J is TRBJ2-7 and V is TRBV5-4; D is ambiguous. Trimming shortened V by 4 bases and J by 0 bases, and 14 bases separated the two germline ends. Per germline, CDR1 SGHNT and CDR2 YYREEE (reference sequence). This CDR3 has 15 amino acids. For the CDR3, the DNA is TGTGCCAGCAGCCCCACGGCAGCTCGCTCCTACGAGCAGTACTTC. Protein product: CASSPTAARSYEQYF. The complete variable domain, with remaining parts taken from reference TRBV5-4 and TRBJ2-7, reads ETGVTQSPTHLIKTRGQQVTLRCSSQSGHNTVSWYQQALGQGPQFIFQYYREEENGRGNFPPRFSGLQFPNYSSELNVNALELDDSALYLCASSPTAARSYEQYFGPGTRLTVT.

This chain links TRBV7-2 with TRBJ2-7; 14 bases are shared with TRBD2. The CDR3 covers 16 residues. The ends lost 0 bases at V and 5 bases at J; junction bases unmatched: 3. CDR1 SGHTA and CDR2 FQGNSA come from the germline V gene. Written as DNA, the CDR3 is TGTGCCAGCAGCTTAGCCAGGACTAGCGGGAGGAACGAGCAGTACTTC. Its translation is CASSLARTSGRNEQYF.